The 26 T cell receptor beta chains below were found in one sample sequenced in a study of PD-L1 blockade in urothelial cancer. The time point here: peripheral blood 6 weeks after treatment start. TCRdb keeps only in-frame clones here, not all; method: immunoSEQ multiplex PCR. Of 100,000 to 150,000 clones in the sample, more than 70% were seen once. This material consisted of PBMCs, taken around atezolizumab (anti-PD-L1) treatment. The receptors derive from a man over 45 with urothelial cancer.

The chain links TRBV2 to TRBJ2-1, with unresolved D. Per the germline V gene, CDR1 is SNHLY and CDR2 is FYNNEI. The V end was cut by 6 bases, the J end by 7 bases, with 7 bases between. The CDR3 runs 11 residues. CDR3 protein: CASSGLNEQFF. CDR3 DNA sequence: TGTGCCAGCAGCGGGTTGAATGAGCAGTTCTTC.

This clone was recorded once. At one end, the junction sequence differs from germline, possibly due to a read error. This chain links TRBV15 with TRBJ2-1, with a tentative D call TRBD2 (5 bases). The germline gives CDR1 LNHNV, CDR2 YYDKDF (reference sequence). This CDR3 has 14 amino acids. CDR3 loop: CATSREDFYDEQFF. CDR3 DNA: TGTGCCACCAGCAGAGAGGACTTCTACGATGAGCAGTTCTTC.

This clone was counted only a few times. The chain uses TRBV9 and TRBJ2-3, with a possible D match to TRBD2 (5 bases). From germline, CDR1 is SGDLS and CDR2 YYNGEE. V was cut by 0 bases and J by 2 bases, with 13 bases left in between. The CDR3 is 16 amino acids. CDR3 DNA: TGTGCCAGCAGCGTAGGGTCCCAGCGGTCCACAGATACGCAGTATTTT. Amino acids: CASSVGSQRSTDTQYF. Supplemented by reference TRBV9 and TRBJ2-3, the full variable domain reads DSGVTQTPKHLITATGQRVTLRCSPRSGDLSVYWYQQSLDQGLQFLIQYYNGEERAKGNILERFSAQQFPDLHSELNLSSLELGDSALYFCASSVGSQRSTDTQYFGPGTRLTVL.

The chain's CDR3 is CASRTSGRGDTQYF. The CDR3 coding sequence is TGTGCCAGTAGAACTAGCGGGAGAGGTGATACGCAGTATTTT. J is TRBJ2-3 and V is TRBV19; 11 bases are a match to TRBD2. The CDR3 loop spans 14 amino acids. With V trimmed by 6 bases and J by 6 bases, 5 bases remained unmatched. Germline CDR1 reads LNHDA; CDR2 reads SQIVND (reference sequence).

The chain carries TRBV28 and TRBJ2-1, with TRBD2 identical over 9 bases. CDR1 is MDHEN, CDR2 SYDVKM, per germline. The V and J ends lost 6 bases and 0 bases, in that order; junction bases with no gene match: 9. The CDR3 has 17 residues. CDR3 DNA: TGTGCCAGCAGACCAAGTAGCGGGAGCCCCTCCTACAATGAGCAGTTCTTC. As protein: CASRPSSGSPSYNEQFF.

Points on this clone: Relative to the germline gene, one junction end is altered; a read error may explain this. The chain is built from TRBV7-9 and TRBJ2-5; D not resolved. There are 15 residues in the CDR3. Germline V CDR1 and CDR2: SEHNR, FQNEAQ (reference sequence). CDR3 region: CASRVESPYHETQYF. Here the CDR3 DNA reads TGTGCCAGCAGGGTAGAGTCCCCCTACCATGAGACCCAGTACTTC.

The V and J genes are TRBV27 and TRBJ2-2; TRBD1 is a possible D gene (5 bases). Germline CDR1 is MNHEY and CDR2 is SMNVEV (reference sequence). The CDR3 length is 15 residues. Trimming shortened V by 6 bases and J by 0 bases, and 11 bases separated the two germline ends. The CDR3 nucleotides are TGTGCCAGCAGAATAGGGGCAGCGAACACCGGGGAGCTGTTTTTT. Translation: CASRIGAANTGELFF.

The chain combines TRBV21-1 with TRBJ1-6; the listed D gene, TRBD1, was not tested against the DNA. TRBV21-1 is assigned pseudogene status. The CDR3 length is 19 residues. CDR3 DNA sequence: TGTGCCAGCAGCATATGGGACAGATCGTACTTGAGCTATAATTCACCCCTCCACTTT. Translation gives CASSIWDRSYLSYNSPLHF.

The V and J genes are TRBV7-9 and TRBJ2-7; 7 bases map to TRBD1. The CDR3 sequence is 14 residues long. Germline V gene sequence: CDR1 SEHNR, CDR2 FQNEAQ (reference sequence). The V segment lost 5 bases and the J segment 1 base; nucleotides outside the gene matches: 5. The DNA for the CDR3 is TGTGCCAGCAGCCGACAGGGAAGATCCTACGAGCAGTACTTC. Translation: CASSRQGRSYEQYF. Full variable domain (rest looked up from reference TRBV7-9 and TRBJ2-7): DTGVSQNPRHKITKRGQNVTFRCDPISEHNRLYWYRQTLGQGPEFLTYFQNEAQLEKSRLLSDRFSAERPKGSFSTLEIQRTEQGDSAMYLCASSRQGRSYEQYFGPGTRLTVT.

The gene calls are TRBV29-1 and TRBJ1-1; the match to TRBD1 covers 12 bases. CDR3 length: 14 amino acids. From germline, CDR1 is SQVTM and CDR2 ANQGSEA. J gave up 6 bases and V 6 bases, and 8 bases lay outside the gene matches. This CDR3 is CSVCRDRGQAEAFF. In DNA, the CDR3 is TGCAGCGTCTGCCGGGACAGGGGGCAAGCTGAAGCTTTCTTT.

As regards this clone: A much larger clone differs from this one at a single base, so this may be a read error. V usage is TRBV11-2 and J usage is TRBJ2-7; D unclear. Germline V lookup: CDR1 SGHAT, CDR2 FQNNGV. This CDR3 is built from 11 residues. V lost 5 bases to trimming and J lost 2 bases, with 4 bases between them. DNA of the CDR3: TGTGCCAGCAGCCCTGCCTACGAGCAGTACTTC. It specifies CASSPAYEQYF.

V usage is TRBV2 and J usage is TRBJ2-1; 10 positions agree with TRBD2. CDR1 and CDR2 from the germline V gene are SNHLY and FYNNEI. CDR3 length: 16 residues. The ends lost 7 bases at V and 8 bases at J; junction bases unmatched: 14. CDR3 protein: CASNPPAGGPSYEQFF. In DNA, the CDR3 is TGTGCCAGCAACCCGCCAGCGGGAGGGCCTTCATATGAGCAGTTCTTC.

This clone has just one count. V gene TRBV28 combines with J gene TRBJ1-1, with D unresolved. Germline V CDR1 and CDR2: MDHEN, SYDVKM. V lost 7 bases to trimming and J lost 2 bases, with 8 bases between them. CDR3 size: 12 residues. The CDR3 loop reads CASTRLNTEAFF. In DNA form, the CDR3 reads TGTGCCAGCACTCGTCTCAACACTGAAGCTTTCTTT.

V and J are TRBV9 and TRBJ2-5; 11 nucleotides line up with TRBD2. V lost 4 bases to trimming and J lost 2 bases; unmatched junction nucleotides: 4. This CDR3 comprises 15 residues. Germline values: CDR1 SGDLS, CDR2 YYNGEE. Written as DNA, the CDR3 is TGTGCCAGCAGCCAGGGACTAGCGGTTCAAGAGACCCAGTACTTC. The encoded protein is CASSQGLAVQETQYF.

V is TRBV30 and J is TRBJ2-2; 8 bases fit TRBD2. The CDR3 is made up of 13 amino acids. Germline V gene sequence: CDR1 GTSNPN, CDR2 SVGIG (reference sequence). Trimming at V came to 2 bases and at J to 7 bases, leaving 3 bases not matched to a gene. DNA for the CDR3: TGTGCCTGGAGTCGAGCGGGAGTCGGGGAGCTGTTTTTT. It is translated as CAWSRAGVGELFF.

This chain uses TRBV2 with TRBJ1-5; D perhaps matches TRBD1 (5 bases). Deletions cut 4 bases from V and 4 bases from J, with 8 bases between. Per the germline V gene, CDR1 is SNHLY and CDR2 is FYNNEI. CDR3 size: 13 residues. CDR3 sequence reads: CASSGGGNQPQHF. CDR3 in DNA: TGTGCCAGCAGTGGGGGGGGAAATCAGCCCCAGCATTTT.

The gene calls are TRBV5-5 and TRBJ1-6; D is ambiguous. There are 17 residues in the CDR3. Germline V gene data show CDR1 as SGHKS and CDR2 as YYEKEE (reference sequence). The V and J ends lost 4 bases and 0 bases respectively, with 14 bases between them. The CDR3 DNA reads TGTGCCAGCAGCCCCCGCCTCGAGGGCTCCTATAATTCACCCCTCCACTTT. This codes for CASSPRLEGSYNSPLHF.

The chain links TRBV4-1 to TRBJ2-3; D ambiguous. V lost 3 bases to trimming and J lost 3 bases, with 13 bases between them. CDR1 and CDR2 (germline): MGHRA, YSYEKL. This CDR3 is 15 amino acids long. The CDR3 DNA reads TGCGCCAGCAGCCAGACGGCCCCGGGTACAGATACGCAGTATTTT. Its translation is CASSQTAPGTDTQYF.

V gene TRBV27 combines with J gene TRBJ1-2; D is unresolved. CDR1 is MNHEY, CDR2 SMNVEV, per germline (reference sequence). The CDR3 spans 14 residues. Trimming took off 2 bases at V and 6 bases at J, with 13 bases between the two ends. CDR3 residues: CASSLKGRGDGYTF. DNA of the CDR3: TGTGCCAGCAGTTTAAAGGGCCGGGGAGATGGCTACACCTTC.

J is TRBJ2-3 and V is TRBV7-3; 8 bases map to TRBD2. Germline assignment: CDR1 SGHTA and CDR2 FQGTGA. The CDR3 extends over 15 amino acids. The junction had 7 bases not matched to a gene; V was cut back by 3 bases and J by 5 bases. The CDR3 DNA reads TGTGCCAGCAGCTTTGCAGGGGCGGGAGGAGATACGCAGTATTTT. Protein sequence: CASSFAGAGGDTQYF.

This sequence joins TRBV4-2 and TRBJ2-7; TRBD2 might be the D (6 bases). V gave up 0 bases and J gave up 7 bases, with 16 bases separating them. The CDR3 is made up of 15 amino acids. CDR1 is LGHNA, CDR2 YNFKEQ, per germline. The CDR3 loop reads CASSQDMGLGREQYF. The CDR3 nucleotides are TGTGCCAGCAGCCAAGATATGGGACTGGGACGTGAGCAGTACTTC.

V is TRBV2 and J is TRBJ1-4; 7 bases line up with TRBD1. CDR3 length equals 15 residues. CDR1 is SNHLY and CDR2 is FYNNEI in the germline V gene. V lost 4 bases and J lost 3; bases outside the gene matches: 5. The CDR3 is CASSGRQGSNEKLFF. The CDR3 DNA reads TGTGCCAGCAGTGGACGACAGGGTTCTAATGAAAAACTGTTTTTT.

The chain's CDR3 is CASSFWTGTGQETQYF. CDR3 nucleotide sequence: TGTGCCAGCAGTTTCTGGACAGGGACCGGCCAAGAGACCCAGTACTTC. The chain employs TRBV28 and TRBJ2-5; TRBD1 matches at 8 bases. The CDR3 covers 16 residues. J lost 1 base, V lost 3 bases, and 7 bases had no gene match. Germline-derived CDR1 and CDR2 are MDHEN and SYDVKM.

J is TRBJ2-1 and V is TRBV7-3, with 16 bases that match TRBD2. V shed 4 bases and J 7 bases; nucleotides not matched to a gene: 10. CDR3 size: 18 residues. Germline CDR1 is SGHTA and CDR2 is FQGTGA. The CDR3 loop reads CASSSPPGLAGGPNEQFF. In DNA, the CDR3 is TGTGCCAGCAGCTCCCCCCCGGGACTAGCGGGAGGGCCTAATGAGCAGTTCTTC.

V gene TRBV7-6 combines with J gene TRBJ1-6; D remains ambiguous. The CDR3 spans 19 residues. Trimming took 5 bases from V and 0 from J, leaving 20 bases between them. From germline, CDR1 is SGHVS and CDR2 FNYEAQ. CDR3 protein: CASSPFPYLTSSYNSPLHF. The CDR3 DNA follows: TGTGCCAGCAGCCCCTTTCCCTATTTGACAAGCTCCTATAATTCACCCCTCCACTTT.

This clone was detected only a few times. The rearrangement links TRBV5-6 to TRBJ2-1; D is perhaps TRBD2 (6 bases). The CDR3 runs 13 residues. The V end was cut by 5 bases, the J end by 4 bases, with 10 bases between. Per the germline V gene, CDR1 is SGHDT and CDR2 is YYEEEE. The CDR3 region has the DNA TGTGCCAGCAGGCGGGGAGCGTACAATGAGCAGTTCTTC. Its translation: CASRRGAYNEQFF.